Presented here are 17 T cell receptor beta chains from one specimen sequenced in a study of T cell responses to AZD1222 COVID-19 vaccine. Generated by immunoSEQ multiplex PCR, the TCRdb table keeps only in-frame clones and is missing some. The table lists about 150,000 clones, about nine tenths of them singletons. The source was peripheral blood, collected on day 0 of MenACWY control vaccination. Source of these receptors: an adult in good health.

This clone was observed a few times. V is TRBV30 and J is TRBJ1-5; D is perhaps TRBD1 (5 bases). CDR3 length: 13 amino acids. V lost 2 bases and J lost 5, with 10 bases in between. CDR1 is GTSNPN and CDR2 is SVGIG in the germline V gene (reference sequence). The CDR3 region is CAWSREGDQPQHF. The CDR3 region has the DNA TGTGCCTGGAGTCGCGAAGGGGATCAGCCCCAGCATTTT. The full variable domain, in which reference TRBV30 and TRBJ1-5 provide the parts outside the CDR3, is SQTIHQWPATLVQPVGSPLSLECTVEGTSNPNLYWYRQAAGRGLQLLFYSVGIGQISSEVPQNLSASRPQDRQFILSSKKLLLSDSGFYLCAWSREGDQPQHFGDGTRLSIL.

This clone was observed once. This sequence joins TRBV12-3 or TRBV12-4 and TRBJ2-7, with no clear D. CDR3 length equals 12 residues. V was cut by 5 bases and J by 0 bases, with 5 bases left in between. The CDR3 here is CASSRSSYEQYV. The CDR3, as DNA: TGTGCCAGCAGTCGGAGCTCCTACGAGCAGTACGTC.

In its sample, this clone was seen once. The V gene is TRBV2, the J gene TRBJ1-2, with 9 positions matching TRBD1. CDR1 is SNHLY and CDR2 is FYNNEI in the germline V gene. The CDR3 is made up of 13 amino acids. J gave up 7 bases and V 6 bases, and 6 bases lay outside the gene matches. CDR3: CASSLTGGTGYTF. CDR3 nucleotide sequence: TGTGCCAGCAGCCTGACAGGGGGAACTGGCTACACCTTC. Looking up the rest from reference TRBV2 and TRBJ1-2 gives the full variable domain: EPEVTQTPSHQVTQMGQEVILRCVPISNHLYFYWYRQILGQKVEFLVSFYNNEISEKSEIFDDQFSVERPDGSNFTLKIRSTKLEDSAMYFCASSLTGGTGYTFGSGTRLTVV.

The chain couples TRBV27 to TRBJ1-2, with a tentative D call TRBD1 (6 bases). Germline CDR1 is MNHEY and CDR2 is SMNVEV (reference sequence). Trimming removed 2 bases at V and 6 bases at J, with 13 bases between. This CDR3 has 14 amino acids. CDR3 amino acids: CASSLKGGTDGYTF. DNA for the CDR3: TGTGCCAGCAGTTTAAAGGGGGGGACTGATGGCTACACCTTC.

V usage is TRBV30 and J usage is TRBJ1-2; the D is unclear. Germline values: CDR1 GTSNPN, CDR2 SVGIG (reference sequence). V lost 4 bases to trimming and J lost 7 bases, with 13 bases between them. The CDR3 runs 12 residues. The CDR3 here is CAWNVYYSGYTF. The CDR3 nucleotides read TGTGCCTGGAACGTGTATTACAGTGGCTACACCTTC.

CDR3 nucleotide sequence: TGCAGCGTTCTTAGACCGACTAGCGGGATCACAGATACGCAGTATTTT. Its translation is CSVLRPTSGITDTQYF. The rearrangement uses TRBV29-1 and TRBJ2-3, with TRBD2 identical over 11 bases. The V gene's germline CDR1 is SQVTM and CDR2 ANQGSEA. V lost 5 bases to trimming and J lost 2 bases; unmatched junction nucleotides: 9. The CDR3 has 16 amino acids.

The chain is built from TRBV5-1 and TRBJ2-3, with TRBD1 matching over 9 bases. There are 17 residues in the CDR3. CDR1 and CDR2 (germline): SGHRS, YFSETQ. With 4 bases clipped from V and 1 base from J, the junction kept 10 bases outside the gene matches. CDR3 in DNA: TGCGCCAGCAGCATGGGACAGGGCCAGGTCGGCACAGATACGCAGTATTTT. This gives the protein CASSMGQGQVGTDTQYF.

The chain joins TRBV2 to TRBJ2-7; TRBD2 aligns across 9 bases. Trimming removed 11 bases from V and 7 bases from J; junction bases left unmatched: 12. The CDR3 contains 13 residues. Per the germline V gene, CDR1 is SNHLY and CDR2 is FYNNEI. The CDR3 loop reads CASLGGLAGEQYF. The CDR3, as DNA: TGTGCCTCCTTAGGGGGACTAGCTGGTGAGCAGTACTTC.

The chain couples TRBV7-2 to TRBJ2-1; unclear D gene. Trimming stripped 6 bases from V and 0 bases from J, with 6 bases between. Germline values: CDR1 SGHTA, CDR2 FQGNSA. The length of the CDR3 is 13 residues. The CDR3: CASRVDSYNEQFF. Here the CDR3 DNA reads TGTGCCAGCAGGGTGGACTCCTACAATGAGCAGTTCTTC.

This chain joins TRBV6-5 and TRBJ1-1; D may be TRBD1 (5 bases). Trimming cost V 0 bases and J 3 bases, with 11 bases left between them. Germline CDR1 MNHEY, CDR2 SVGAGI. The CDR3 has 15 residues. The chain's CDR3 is CASSYSIGADTEAFF. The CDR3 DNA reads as TGTGCCAGCAGTTACTCGATTGGGGCGGACACTGAAGCTTTCTTT.

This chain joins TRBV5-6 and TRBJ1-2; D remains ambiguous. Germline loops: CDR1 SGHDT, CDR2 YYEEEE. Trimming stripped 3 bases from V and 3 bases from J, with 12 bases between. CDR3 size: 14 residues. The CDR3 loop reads CASSYWEGDYGYTF. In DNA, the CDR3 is TGTGCCAGCAGCTACTGGGAGGGCGACTATGGCTACACCTTC.

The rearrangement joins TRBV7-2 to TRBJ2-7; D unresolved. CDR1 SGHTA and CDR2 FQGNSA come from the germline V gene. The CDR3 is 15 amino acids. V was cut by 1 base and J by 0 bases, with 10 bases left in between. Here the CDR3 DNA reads TGTGCCAGCAGCTTAGTTCCAGGCTACTCCTACGAGCAGTACTTC. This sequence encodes CASSLVPGYSYEQYF. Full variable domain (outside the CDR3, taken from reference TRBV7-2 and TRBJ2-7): GAGVSQSPSNKVTEKGKDVELRCDPISGHTALYWYRQSLGQGLEFLIYFQGNSAPDKSGLPSDRFSAERTGGSVSTLTIQRTQQEDSAVYLCASSLVPGYSYEQYFGPGTRLTVT.

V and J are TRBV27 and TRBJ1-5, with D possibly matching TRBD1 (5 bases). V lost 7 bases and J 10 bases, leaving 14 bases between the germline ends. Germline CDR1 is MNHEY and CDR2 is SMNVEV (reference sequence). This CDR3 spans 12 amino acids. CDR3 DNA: TGTGCCAGCAAGACGGGGGTTTTACCCCAGCATTTT. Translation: CASKTGVLPQHF.

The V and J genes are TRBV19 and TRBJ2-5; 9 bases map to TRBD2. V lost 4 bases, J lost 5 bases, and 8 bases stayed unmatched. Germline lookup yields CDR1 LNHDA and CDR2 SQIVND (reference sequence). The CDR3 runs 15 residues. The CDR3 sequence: CASSRTSEMGETQYF. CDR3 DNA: TGTGCCAGTAGTAGGACTAGCGAGATGGGTGAGACCCAGTACTTC. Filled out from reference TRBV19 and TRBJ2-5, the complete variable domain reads DGGITQSPKYLFRKEGQNVTLSCEQNLNHDAMYWYRQDPGQGLRLIYYSQIVNDFQKGDIAEGYSVSREKKESFPLTVTSAQKNPTAFYLCASSRTSEMGETQYFGPGTRLLVL.

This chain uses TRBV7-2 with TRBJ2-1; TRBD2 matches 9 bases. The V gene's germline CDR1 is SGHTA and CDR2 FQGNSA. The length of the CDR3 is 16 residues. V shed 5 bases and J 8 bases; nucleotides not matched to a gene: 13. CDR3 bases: TGTGCCAGCAGCCGGATGGGCGGGAGGGCTTTGGATGAGCAGTTCTTC. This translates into CASSRMGGRALDEQFF. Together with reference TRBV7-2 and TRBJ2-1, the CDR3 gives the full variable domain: GAGVSQSPSNKVTEKGKDVELRCDPISGHTALYWYRQSLGQGLEFLIYFQGNSAPDKSGLPSDRFSAERTGGSVSTLTIQRTQQEDSAVYLCASSRMGGRALDEQFFGPGTRLTVL.

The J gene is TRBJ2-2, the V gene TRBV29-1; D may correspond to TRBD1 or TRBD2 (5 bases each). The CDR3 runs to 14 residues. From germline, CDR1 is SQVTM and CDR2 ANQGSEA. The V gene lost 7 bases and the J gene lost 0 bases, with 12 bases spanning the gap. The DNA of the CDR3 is TGCAGCGCCCTCGGGACGGCGAACACCGGGGAGCTGTTTTTT. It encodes CSALGTANTGELFF.

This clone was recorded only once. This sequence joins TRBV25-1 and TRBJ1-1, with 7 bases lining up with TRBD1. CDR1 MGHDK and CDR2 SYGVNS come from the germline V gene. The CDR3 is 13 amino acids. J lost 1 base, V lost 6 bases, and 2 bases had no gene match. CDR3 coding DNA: TGTGCCAGCAGGGACAGGTGGAACACTGAAGCTTTCTTT. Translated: CASRDRWNTEAFF.